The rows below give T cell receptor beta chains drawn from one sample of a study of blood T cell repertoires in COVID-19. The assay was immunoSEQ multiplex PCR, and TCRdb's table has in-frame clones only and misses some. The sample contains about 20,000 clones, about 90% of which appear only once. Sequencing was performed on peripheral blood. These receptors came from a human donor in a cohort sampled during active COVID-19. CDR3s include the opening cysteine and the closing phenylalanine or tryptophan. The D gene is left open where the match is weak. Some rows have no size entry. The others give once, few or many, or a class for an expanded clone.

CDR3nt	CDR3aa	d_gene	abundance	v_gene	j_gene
TGCGCCAGCAGCTACAGGGGAACTAATGAAAAACTGTTTTTT	CASSYRGTNEKLFF	TRBD1	NA	TRBV5-1	TRBJ1-4
TGTGCCAGCAGTTACTCGACAGGGAAAGTCTATGGCTACACCTTC	CASSYSTGKVYGYTF	TRBD1	NA	TRBV6-2/TRBV6-3	TRBJ1-2
TGTGCCAGTAGTATTGGGGCGTCCCCCTCTGGAAACACCATATATTTT	CASSIGASPSGNTIYF	NA	NA	TRBV19	TRBJ1-3
TGTGCCAGCAGCTCGACAGGGGGCGGAGGCTACACCTTC	CASSSTGGGGYTF	TRBD1	NA	TRBV6-5	TRBJ1-2
TGTGCCACCAGTGATTTTGGGAGGCGGGAGGTAGGCTCCTACAATGAGCAGTTCTTC	CATSDFGRREVGSYNEQFF	TRBD2	NA	TRBV24-1	TRBJ2-1
TGTGCCTGGAGTGAGGGGACTAGCGGGAGGCCGCAGTATTTT	CAWSEGTSGRPQYF	TRBD2	NA	TRBV30	TRBJ2-3
TGTGCCAGCAGCTCACGGACAGGGGGGGAAAAACTGTTTTTT	CASSSRTGGEKLFF	TRBD1	NA	TRBV9	TRBJ1-4
TGCGCCAGCAGCCAAGTGACAGGGGGTCTCTACGAGCAGTACTTC	CASSQVTGGLYEQYF	TRBD1	NA	TRBV4-3	TRBJ2-7
TGTGCCACCAGTGACGACACGGGGAACCTCTATGGCTACACCTTC	CATSDDTGNLYGYTF	NA	NA	TRBV24-1	TRBJ1-2
TGTGCCAGCAGCCGGGCCGGGACAGCACATTCACCCCTCCACTTT	CASSRAGTAHSPLHF	TRBD1	NA	TRBV5-4	TRBJ1-6
TGTGCCAGCAGCCACCCGGGACAGGGGGGGGAGACCCAGTACTTC	CASSHPGQGGETQYF	TRBD1	once	TRBV4-2	TRBJ2-5
TGTGCCAGCAGCGTAGCTCATAAAGGGGGCCGTGGTGGCTACACCTTC	CASSVAHKGGRGGYTF	TRBD1	NA	TRBV9	TRBJ1-2
TGTGCCAGCTCACCACGGACTAGTTTCGACAATGAGCAGTTCTTC	CASSPRTSFDNEQFF	TRBD2	NA	TRBV18	TRBJ2-1
TGTGCCAGCAGCTCAGGAGGGGGCTACACCTTC	CASSSGGGYTF	NA	NA	TRBV3-1/TRBV3-2	TRBJ1-2
TGTGCCAGCAGCCGCAGGGGCGGGAGGGCCCAATTCACCGATACGCAGTATTTT	CASSRRGGRAQFTDTQYF	TRBD2	NA	TRBV7-2	TRBJ2-3
TGTGCCGGCAATCGGGAGTTCGGGGAGCTGTTTTTT	CAGNREFGELFF	NA	few	TRBV21-1	TRBJ2-2
TGTGCCAGCAGCGTGGGACAGGCTTGGGGCTACACCTTC	CASSVGQAWGYTF	TRBD1	NA	TRBV7-2	TRBJ1-2
TGTGCCAGCAGCCAAGGAGGGTTGGGGCAAGAGACCCAGTACTTC	CASSQGGLGQETQYF	NA	NA	TRBV14	TRBJ2-5
TGTGCCAGCAGCTTGGGACAGAACTATGGCTACACCTTC	CASSLGQNYGYTF	NA	NA	TRBV5-4	TRBJ1-2
TGTGCCGAAAAATGGGCTAACCAAGAGACCCAGTACTTC	CAEKWANQETQYF	NA	NA	TRBV7-2	TRBJ2-5
TGTGCCAGCAGCCAAGAATACAGGCAGAACACTGAAGCTTTCTTT	CASSQEYRQNTEAFF	NA	once	TRBV4-2	TRBJ1-1
TGTGCCAGCTCAACCCGACAGGGGGCGCAGAACACTGAAGCTTTCTTT	CASSTRQGAQNTEAFF	TRBD1	NA	TRBV18	TRBJ1-1
TGTGCCAGCAGAGCCGGGACTAGCGGCACAGATACGCAGTATTTT	CASRAGTSGTDTQYF	TRBD2	NA	TRBV2	TRBJ2-3
TGTGCCAGCAGCCGACAGCTACAAGAGACCCAGTACTTC	CASSRQLQETQYF	NA	NA	TRBV9	TRBJ2-5
TGTGCCAGCAGCTTCAACAGGGGGGAGACCCAGTACTTC	CASSFNRGETQYF	TRBD1	NA	TRBV9	TRBJ2-5
TGCGCCAGCAGCCCGAGGTCTAGCGGACACTCCTACAATGAGCAGTTCTTC	CASSPRSSGHSYNEQFF	TRBD2	NA	TRBV4-3	TRBJ2-1
TGTGCCAGCAGCTTAACCGGGACAACTAACTATGGCTACACCTTC	CASSLTGTTNYGYTF	NA	NA	TRBV5-5	TRBJ1-2
TGTGCCAGCAGCTTTTTCGACAGCCTCAATCAGCCCCAGCATTTT	CASSFFDSLNQPQHF	NA	NA	TRBV5-5	TRBJ1-5
TGCGCCAGCAGCTTGGGTGGCCAGGAGACCCAGTACTTC	CASSLGGQETQYF	NA	NA	TRBV5-1	TRBJ2-5
TGCGCCAGCAGCCCGGGACAGGCCCGTAACCTCTATGGCTACACCTTC	CASSPGQARNLYGYTF	TRBD1	NA	TRBV10-2	TRBJ1-2
TGTGCCAGCAGCAGTACCCCACCGCAAGCGGCCTTCTCCTACGAGCAGTACTTC	CASSSTPPQAAFSYEQYF	NA	NA	TRBV3-1/TRBV3-2	TRBJ2-7
TGTGCCAGCAGCGAAGGACAGCTAAAGCAGTATTTT	CASSEGQLKQYF	NA	NA	TRBV11-2	TRBJ2-3
TGTGCCAGCAGTGGGGCAGGGGGCCATGGCTACACCTTC	CASSGAGGHGYTF	TRBD1	NA	TRBV27	TRBJ1-2
TGTGCCAGCAGTTACGTACAGGTGGGTCAGCCCCAGCATTTT	CASSYVQVGQPQHF	NA	NA	TRBV6-2/TRBV6-3	TRBJ1-5
TGTGCCAGCAGTAAGGATGTAAGGCGAGGTTTCTTT	CASSKDVRRGFF	NA	NA	TRBV6-6	TRBJ1-1
TGTGCCAGCAGCCCCAGGGGCCCCTCCGGGACTAAGCAGTTCTTC	CASSPRGPSGTKQFF	NA	NA	TRBV11-2	TRBJ2-1
TGTGCCAGCAGTTACCCCACCGGGATTGGTATCAATGAGCAGTTCTTC	CASSYPTGIGINEQFF	NA	NA	TRBV6-5	TRBJ2-1
TGTGCCAGCAGCTCCCAGGGTACCTCCTACGAGCAGTACTTC	CASSSQGTSYEQYF	NA	once	TRBV5-4	TRBJ2-7
TGTGCAAGTCGCGCTCACCGACCGACAGGTATCACAGATACGCAGTATTTT	CASRAHRPTGITDTQYF	NA	NA	TRBV12-2	TRBJ2-3
TGTGCCAGCAGTTCGATTGGGACAGGGGGCGGGGAGCTGTTTTTT	CASSSIGTGGGELFF	TRBD1	NA	TRBV6-2/TRBV6-3	TRBJ2-2
TGTGCCAGCACGGGACAGGTGGGTAGTCAGCCCCAGCATTTT	CASTGQVGSQPQHF	TRBD1	NA	TRBV2	TRBJ1-5
TGTGCCAGCAGTTACTCGAGGGAGAGGGGCACAGATACGCAGTATTTT	CASSYSRERGTDTQYF	NA	NA	TRBV6-2/TRBV6-3	TRBJ2-3
TGTGCCAGCAGGAGAACCCGGGACACCTACACTGAAGCTTTCTTT	CASRRTRDTYTEAFF	NA	NA	TRBV6-5	TRBJ1-1
TGTGCCAGTAGTAGCGGGGCTCAATTTGTTAATTCACCCCTCCACTTT	CASSSGAQFVNSPLHF	NA	NA	TRBV19	TRBJ1-6
TGTGCCAGCAGCTTAGGGGAGTTTGGTAACACCATATATTTT	CASSLGEFGNTIYF	NA	NA	TRBV13	TRBJ1-3
TGTGCCAGCAGCCCCTACACTGAAGCTTTCTTT	CASSPYTEAFF	NA	NA	TRBV7-2	TRBJ1-1
TGTGCCAGCAGCTCACTTAGCGGGGAGCAAAGGAGAATGCAGTATTTT	CASSSLSGEQRRMQYF	TRBD2	NA	TRBV5-6	TRBJ2-3
TGTGCCAGCAGAGGGACGACAGGGAATCGGGCCGAGCAGTACTTC	CASRGTTGNRAEQYF	TRBD1	NA	TRBV2	TRBJ2-7
TGTGCCAGCAGCCGCAGCCTCACTAGCGAAGGTGAGCAGTTCTTC	CASSRSLTSEGEQFF	TRBD2	NA	TRBV3-1/TRBV3-2	TRBJ2-1
TGTGCCAGCACCGTCATCCGGGAGCTTAGTTCTGACCAGTACTTC	CASTVIRELSSDQYF	NA	NA	TRBV2	TRBJ2-5
TGTGCCAGCAGCCAATTGCCTGGGACAGTGAAAGCTTTCTTT	CASSQLPGTVKAFF	TRBD1	NA	TRBV7-2	TRBJ1-1
TGTGCCAGCTCACCACGCGGGACAGGGTCTCATAATGAGCAGTTCTTC	CASSPRGTGSHNEQFF	TRBD1	NA	TRBV18	TRBJ2-1
TGTGCCAGCAGCTCCACTAGCGGTAACTACAATGAGCAGTTCTTC	CASSSTSGNYNEQFF	TRBD2	NA	TRBV7-9	TRBJ2-1
TGTGCCAGCAGCGGACAGACTAACTATGGCTACACCTTC	CASSGQTNYGYTF	NA	NA	TRBV7-2	TRBJ1-2
TGCGCCAGCAGCTTGTATGCAGGGGGTCGGGCGAATAATGAGCAGTTCTTC	CASSLYAGGRANNEQFF	TRBD1	NA	TRBV5-1	TRBJ2-1
TGTGCCAGCAGTCCCCCCCGACAGGGCCCTAGCACAGATACGCAGTATTTT	CASSPPRQGPSTDTQYF	TRBD1	NA	TRBV28	TRBJ2-3
TGTGCCAGCAGCCTGGTTGGGGGGAGCTCTGGAAACACCATATATTTT	CASSLVGGSSGNTIYF	NA	NA	TRBV3-1/TRBV3-2	TRBJ1-3
TGTGCCAGCTCACCACCGGCGGGGGGCACTGAAGCTTTCTTT	CASSPPAGGTEAFF	NA	NA	TRBV18	TRBJ1-1
TGCGCCAGCAGCTTGGGACAGGTCGGGGGCACAGATACGCAGTATTTT	CASSLGQVGGTDTQYF	NA	NA	TRBV5-1	TRBJ2-3
TGCGCCAGCAATGGCGGGGGTAGCACAGATACGCAGTATTTT	CASNGGGSTDTQYF	TRBD2	NA	TRBV5-1	TRBJ2-3